This TCR beta chain comes out of a study of control samples from healthy donors and cancer patients. Germline CDR1 is LGHNA and CDR2 is YSLEER. V lost 8 bases and J lost 2; bases outside the gene matches: 0. This CDR3 region has 14 residues. This table comes from immunoSEQ multiplex PCR, and its TCRdb copy is limited to in-frame clones, with some not included. The table has 120,000 or so clones, around 90% seen once; the top ten hold around 9.4%. The rearrangement uses TRBV4-3 and TRBJ2-1, with 13 bases lining up with TRBD2. The TCR originated in a man aged 40-49 years in good health. The specimen was blood. The CDR3: CASGLAGAYNEQFF. The DNA of the CDR3 is TGCGCCAGCGGACTAGCGGGGGCCTACAATGAGCAGTTCTTC.